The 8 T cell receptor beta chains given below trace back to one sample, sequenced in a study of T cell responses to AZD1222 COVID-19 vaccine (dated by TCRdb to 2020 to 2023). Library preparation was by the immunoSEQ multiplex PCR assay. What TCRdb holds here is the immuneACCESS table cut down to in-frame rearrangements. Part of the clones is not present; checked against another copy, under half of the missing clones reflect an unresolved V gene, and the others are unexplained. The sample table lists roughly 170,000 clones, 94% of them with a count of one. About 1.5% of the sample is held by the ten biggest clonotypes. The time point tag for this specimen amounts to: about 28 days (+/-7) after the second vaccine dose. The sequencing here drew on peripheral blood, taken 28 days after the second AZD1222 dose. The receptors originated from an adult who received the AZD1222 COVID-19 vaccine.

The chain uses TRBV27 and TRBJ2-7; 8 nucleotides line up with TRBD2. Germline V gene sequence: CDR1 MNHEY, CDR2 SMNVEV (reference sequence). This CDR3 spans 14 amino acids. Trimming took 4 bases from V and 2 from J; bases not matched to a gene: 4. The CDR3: CASSSGGAAYEQYF. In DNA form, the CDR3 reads TGTGCCAGCAGTTCGGGGGGGGCCGCCTACGAGCAGTACTTC.

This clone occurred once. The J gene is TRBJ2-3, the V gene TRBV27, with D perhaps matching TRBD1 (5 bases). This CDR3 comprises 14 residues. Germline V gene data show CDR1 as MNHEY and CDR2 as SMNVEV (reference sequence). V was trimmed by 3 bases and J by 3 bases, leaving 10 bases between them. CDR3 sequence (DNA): TGTGCCAGCAGTTTCCAGGGTAAAACAGATACGCAGTATTTT. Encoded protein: CASSFQGKTDTQYF.

CDR3 protein: CASRPERGSNEKLFF. The DNA of the CDR3 is TGCGCCAGCAGACCCGAGAGGGGTTCTAATGAAAAACTGTTTTTT. The rearrangement links TRBV5-1 to TRBJ1-4; TRBD1 might be the D (5 bases). The ends were cut back, 5 bases at V and 3 bases at J, with 14 bases in the middle. From germline, CDR1 is SGHRS and CDR2 YFSETQ. The CDR3 length is 15 residues.

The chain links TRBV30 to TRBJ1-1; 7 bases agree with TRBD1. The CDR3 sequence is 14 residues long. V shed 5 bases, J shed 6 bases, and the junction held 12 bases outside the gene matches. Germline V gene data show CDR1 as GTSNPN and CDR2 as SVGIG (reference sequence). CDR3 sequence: CAWGGDSIFAEAFF. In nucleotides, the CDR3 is TGTGCCTGGGGGGGGGACAGCATATTCGCTGAAGCTTTCTTT.

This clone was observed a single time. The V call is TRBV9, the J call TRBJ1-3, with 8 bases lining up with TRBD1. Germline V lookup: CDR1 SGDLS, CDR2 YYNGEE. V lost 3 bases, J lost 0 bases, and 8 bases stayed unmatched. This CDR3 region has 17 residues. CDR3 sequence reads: CASSEVIDRGSGNTIYF. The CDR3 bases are TGTGCCAGCAGCGAGGTCATAGACAGGGGCTCTGGAAACACCATATATTTT.

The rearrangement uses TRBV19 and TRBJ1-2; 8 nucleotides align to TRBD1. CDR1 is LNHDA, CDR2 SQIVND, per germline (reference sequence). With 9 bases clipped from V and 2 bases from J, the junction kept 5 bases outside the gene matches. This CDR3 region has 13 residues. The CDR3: CASQTGANYGYTF. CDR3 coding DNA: TGTGCCAGCCAGACAGGGGCCAACTATGGCTACACCTTC.

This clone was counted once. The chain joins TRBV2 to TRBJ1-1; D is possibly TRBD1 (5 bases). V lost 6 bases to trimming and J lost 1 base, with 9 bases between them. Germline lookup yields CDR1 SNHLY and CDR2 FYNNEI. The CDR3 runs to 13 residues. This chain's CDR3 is CASRDISNTEAFF. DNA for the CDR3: TGTGCCAGCAGGGACATATCGAACACTGAAGCTTTCTTT. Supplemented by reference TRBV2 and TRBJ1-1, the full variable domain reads EPEVTQTPSHQVTQMGQEVILRCVPISNHLYFYWYRQILGQKVEFLVSFYNNEISEKSEIFDDQFSVERPDGSNFTLKIRSTKLEDSAMYFCASRDISNTEAFFGQGTRLTVV.

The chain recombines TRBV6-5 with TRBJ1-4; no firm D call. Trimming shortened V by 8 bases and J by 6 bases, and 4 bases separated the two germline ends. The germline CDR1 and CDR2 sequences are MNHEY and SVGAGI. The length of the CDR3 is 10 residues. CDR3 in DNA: TGTGCCAGCGGCTATGAAAAACTGTTTTTT. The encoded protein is CASGYEKLFF.